The text below deals with one T cell receptor beta chain. The data were taken from a study of T cells in localized non-small cell lung cancer. Germline loops: CDR1 MNHEY, CDR2 SMNVEV (reference sequence). CDR3 length: 15 amino acids. The V end was cut by 2 bases, the J end by 2 bases, with 13 bases between. Repertoires were generated with immunoSEQ multiplex PCR, while TCRdb's copy carries only in-frame clones and drops some. The repertoire holds around 130,000 clones, with roughly nine tenths as singletons. The specimen was peripheral blood, collected before any cancer treatment. The rearrangement links TRBV27 to TRBJ2-7; tentatively, D is TRBD2 (7 bases). This receptor was identified in a female donor aged 60 or older with stage I lung adenocarcinoma. The CDR3 nucleotides read TGTGCCAGCAGTTTACGGGGGGCCCCTACCTACGAGCAGTACTTC. Translating gives CASSLRGAPTYEQYF.